This T cell receptor beta chain was sequenced in a study of T cell clonotyping in hematopoietic cell transplantation. Across the study: Recipients' pretransplant samples followed cytoreduction. Whole-study findings and limits: Pathologically expanded recipient clonotypes increased progressively from day 30 to day 180 as diversity fell.

V lost 0 bases and J lost 3, with 10 bases in between. The V gene's germline CDR1 is SGHTA and CDR2 FQGTGA. CDR3 size: 15 residues. Remarks on this clone: Its specificity is not known.

Time point: recipient sample about 28 days before transplant, after cytoreduction. The data were produced by immunoSEQ multiplex PCR, yet TCRdb's version contains in-frame clones alone and is incomplete. The repertoire consists of approximately 19,000 clones, with about 84% occurring once and the leading ten covering approximately 8.4%. The chain carries TRBV7-3 and TRBJ2-3, with D perhaps TRBD1 or TRBD2 (5 bases each). The material sequenced was peripheral blood mononuclear cells, taken before stem cell transplant. This TCR came from a man aged 45-65 years with acute myeloid leukemia. Some clones in this sample may be carry-over from other donors' samples. CDR3 in amino acids: CASSLTGAGTDTQYF. For the CDR3, the DNA is TGTGCCAGCAGCTTAACCGGGGCAGGGACAGATACGCAGTATTTT. The complete variable domain, with remaining parts taken from reference TRBV7-3 and TRBJ2-3, reads GAGVSQTPSNKVTEKGKYVELRCDPISGHTALYWYRQSLGQGPEFLIYFQGTGAADDSGLPNDRFFAVRPEGSVSTLKIQRTERGDSAVYLCASSLTGAGTDTQYFGPGTRLTVL.